This T cell receptor beta chain appears in the sequencing data of a study of early T cells in non-severe SARS-CoV-2 infection. Trimming shortened V by 5 bases and J by 2 bases, and 10 bases separated the two germline ends. This CDR3 region has 13 residues. Germline CDR1 DFQATT, CDR2 SNEGSKA (reference sequence). TCRdb passed the 5' RACE reads through MiXCR, listing each CDR3 protein once. The table lists about 28,000 distinct CDR3 sequences, about 5% of them singletons. This clonotype was observed a few times. The receptor comes from an adult who was a healthcare worker with PCR-confirmed SARS-CoV-2 infection or an uninfected control (not recorded which). The sequenced sample consisted of whole blood. The chain uses TRBV20-1 and TRBJ2-1, with D perhaps TRBD2 (5 bases). The CDR3 nucleotides read TGCAGTGCTTGGAGGTTACCCTACAATGAGCAGTTCTTC. Protein: CSAWRLPYNEQFF.